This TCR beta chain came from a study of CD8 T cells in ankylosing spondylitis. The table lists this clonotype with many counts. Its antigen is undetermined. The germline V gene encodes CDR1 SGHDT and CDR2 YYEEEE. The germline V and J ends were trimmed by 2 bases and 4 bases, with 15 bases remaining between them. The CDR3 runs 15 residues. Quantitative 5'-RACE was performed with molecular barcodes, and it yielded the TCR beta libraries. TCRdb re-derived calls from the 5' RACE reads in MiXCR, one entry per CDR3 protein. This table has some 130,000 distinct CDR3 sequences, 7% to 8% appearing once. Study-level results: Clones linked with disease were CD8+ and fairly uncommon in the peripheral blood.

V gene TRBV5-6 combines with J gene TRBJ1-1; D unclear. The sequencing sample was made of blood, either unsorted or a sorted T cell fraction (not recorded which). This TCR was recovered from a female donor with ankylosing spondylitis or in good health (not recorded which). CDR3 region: CASSLTVGFGTEAFF. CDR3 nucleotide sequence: TGTGCCAGCAGCTTAACGGTCGGGTTCGGCACTGAAGCTTTCTTT.